This T cell receptor (beta chain) was observed in a study of blood T cell repertoires in COVID-19. On the study more broadly: Some COVID-19 samples were acute and others convalescent; all came from the United States, Italy and Spain. T cells, B-cell-depleted T cells, or PBMCs provided the cDNA or gDNA that served as material.

This clone has a single count. In the original processing: Reference gene primer amplification gave nucleated cell count estimates. Libraries were prepared by immunoSEQ multiplex PCR; TCRdb keeps only in-frame clonotypes and omits some of them. V, J and clone size derive from that table, while D and trimming were established from the DNA sequence. The sample holds some 190,000 clones, more than 80% seen once. The sequencing input was peripheral blood. The sequence derives from a woman in her sixties or seventies with acute or convalescent COVID-19.

In DNA form, the CDR3 reads TGTGCCAGCAGCTTTCTGGGCGCGGGTGAAGCTTTCTTT. Residues: CASSFLGAGEAFF. The chain couples TRBV7-9 to TRBJ1-1; the D is unclear. V was cut by 3 bases and J by 7 bases, with 12 bases left in between. The CDR3 has 13 amino acids. CDR1 and CDR2 from the germline V gene are SEHNR and FQNEAQ (reference sequence).